These 27 T cell receptor beta chains came from one sample sequenced in a study of STAT3 mutations in large granular lymphocyte leukemia. Sequencing used immunoSEQ multiplex PCR; TCRdb keeps in-frame clones, though not all of them. The table lists roughly 46,000 clones, 80% to 90% of them singletons. These TCRs' antigens remain unknown. Overall study results and limits: At least one immunodominant TCR beta clonotype appeared in every T-cell large granular lymphocyte leukemia patient.

Specimen: PBMCs. These receptors were collected from a human donor with T large granular lymphocyte leukemia. Some clones in this sample may be carry-over from other donors' samples.

The sample holds one count of this clone. The genes are TRBV5-6 and TRBJ2-3; D is possibly TRBD2 (5 bases). This CDR3 has 12 amino acids. Trimming left V 5 bases short and J 6 bases short, with 10 bases between. The germline V gene encodes CDR1 SGHDT and CDR2 YYEEEE. CDR3 region: CASSVRGDTQYF. CDR3 DNA sequence: TGTGCCAGCAGTGTTAGAGGGGATACGCAGTATTTT. The full variable domain, with the rest looked up from reference TRBV5-6 and TRBJ2-3, is DAGVTQSPTHLIKTRGQQVTLRCSPKSGHDTVSWYQQALGQGPQFIFQYYEEEERQRGNFPDRFSGHQFPNYSSELNVNALLLGDSALYLCASSVRGDTQYFGPGTRLTVL.

The chain combines TRBV15 with TRBJ2-7; D gene ambiguous. The germline CDR1 and CDR2 sequences are LNHNV and YYDKDF (reference sequence). The V end was cut by 6 bases, the J end by 0 bases, with 9 bases between. This CDR3 is built from 13 residues. The CDR3 region has the DNA TGTGCCACCAGGGCGGCTAGCTCCTACGAGCAGTACTTC. This gives the protein CATRAASSYEQYF. Supplemented by reference TRBV15 and TRBJ2-7, the full variable domain reads DAMVIQNPRYQVTQFGKPVTLSCSQTLNHNVMYWYQQKSSQAPKLLFHYYDKDFNNEADTPDNFQSRRPNTSFCFLDIRSPGLGDTAMYLCATRAASSYEQYFGPGTRLTVT.

There are a few counts of this clone. V and J are TRBV15 and TRBJ1-5, with a weak D call TRBD1 (5 bases). The CDR3 is 17 amino acids. The V gene's germline CDR1 is LNHNV and CDR2 YYDKDF (reference sequence). V dropped 1 base and J dropped 1 base, with 14 bases sitting between them. CDR3 nucleotides: TGTGCCACCAGCAGAGGGTGGGCGGGGGGAAGCAATCAGCCCCAGCATTTT. Its protein product is CATSRGWAGGSNQPQHF.

The CDR3: CASSLKTVSYNEQFF. CDR3 bases: TGTGCCAGCTCACTCAAGACTGTATCCTACAATGAGCAGTTCTTC. This sequence joins TRBV18 and TRBJ2-1; D not resolved. This CDR3 is built from 15 residues. Trimming stripped 4 bases from V and 1 base from J, with 11 bases between. Germline V gene lookup returns CDR1 KGHSH and CDR2 LQKENI.

This clone was seen just once. V and J are TRBV13 and TRBJ2-5, with TRBD2 matching over 13 bases. Germline CDR1 is PRHDT and CDR2 is FYEKMQ (reference sequence). V was clipped by 5 bases and J by 3 bases; unmatched bases: 9. The CDR3 consists of 17 residues. The DNA of the CDR3 is TGTGCCAGCAGCCCGGGACTAGCGGGGTATGGGGAAGAGACCCAGTACTTC. It translates to CASSPGLAGYGEETQYF. Filled out from reference TRBV13 and TRBJ2-5, the complete variable domain reads AAGVIQSPRHLIKEKRETATLKCYPIPRHDTVYWYQQGPGQDPQFLISFYEKMQSDKGSIPDRFSAQQFSDYHSELNMSSLELGDSALYFCASSPGLAGYGEETQYFGPGTRLLVL.

This chain connects TRBV30 to TRBJ1-6, with TRBD1 matching 9 bases. This CDR3 contains 16 residues. Trimming removed 0 bases from V and 6 bases from J; junction bases left unmatched: 6. Germline loops: CDR1 GTSNPN, CDR2 SVGIG (reference sequence). The CDR3 here is CAWSVPPTGGNSPLHF. CDR3 sequence (DNA): TGTGCCTGGAGTGTACCCCCGACAGGGGGTAATTCACCCCTCCACTTT.

This chain's CDR3 is CASSRDSFYGYTF. In DNA form, the CDR3 reads TGCGCCAGCAGCCGGGACAGCTTCTATGGCTACACCTTC. The J gene is TRBJ1-2, the V gene TRBV5-1; TRBD1 aligns across 7 bases. Germline values: CDR1 SGHRS, CDR2 YFSETQ. The CDR3 length is 13 residues. J lost 4 bases, V lost 4 bases, and 4 bases had no gene match.

On this clone itself: The junction departs from germline at one end; a sequencing error may be responsible. This CDR3 is CASSILGQGRLF. CDR3 nucleotide sequence: TGTGCCAGTAGTATCTTAGGACAGGGGAGGCTCTTC. The chain is built from TRBV19 and TRBJ2-1; the match to TRBD1 covers 9 bases. Germline lookup yields CDR1 LNHDA and CDR2 SQIVND (reference sequence). The CDR3 has 12 residues.

The chain has TRBV5-4 and TRBJ2-5; 10 bases are a match to TRBD2. Unmatched junction bases numbered 5, after V lost 4 bases and J lost 5 bases. Germline V gene sequence: CDR1 SGHNT, CDR2 YYREEE (reference sequence). The CDR3 extends over 14 amino acids. CDR3 residues: CASSSGGASETQYF. The CDR3 coding sequence is TGTGCCAGCAGCAGCGGGGGGGCCTCTGAGACCCAGTACTTC.

The chain is built from TRBV7-9 and TRBJ1-5; the match to TRBD1 covers 7 bases. Germline CDR1 SEHNR, CDR2 FQNEAQ (reference sequence). With 3 bases clipped from V and 6 bases from J, the junction kept 5 bases outside the gene matches. This CDR3 spans 14 amino acids. The CDR3 DNA reads as TGTGCCAGCAGCTTTGACAGGGCCGGTCAGCCCCAGCATTTT. This sequence encodes CASSFDRAGQPQHF. Based on the CDR3 plus reference TRBV7-9 and TRBJ1-5, the full variable domain is DTGVSQNPRHKITKRGQNVTFRCDPISEHNRLYWYRQTLGQGPEFLTYFQNEAQLEKSRLLSDRFSAERPKGSFSTLEIQRTEQGDSAMYLCASSFDRAGQPQHFGDGTRLSIL.

The chain uses TRBV19 and TRBJ1-2; 8 bases are shared with TRBD1. This CDR3 spans 14 amino acids. Per the germline V gene, CDR1 is LNHDA and CDR2 is SQIVND (reference sequence). J lost 7 bases, V lost 6 bases, and 10 bases had no gene match. The CDR3 is CASSTQGQGSGYTF. CDR3 sequence (DNA): TGTGCCAGTAGCACTCAAGGACAGGGAAGTGGCTACACCTTC.

This clone was seen a handful of times. CDR3 sequence reads: CASRWGQADNQPQHF. The CDR3 DNA reads TGTGCCAGCAGATGGGGACAGGCGGACAATCAGCCCCAGCATTTT. This chain links TRBV6-1 with TRBJ1-5; 8 bases agree with TRBD1. After removal of 6 bases from V and 3 bases from J, the junction contained 7 bases not matched to a gene. The V gene's germline CDR1 is MNHNS and CDR2 SASEGT. The CDR3 has 15 residues.

The rearrangement uses TRBV5-1 and TRBJ1-3, with TRBD1 identical over 7 bases. The CDR3 loop spans 15 amino acids. CDR1 and CDR2 (germline): SGHRS, YFSETQ. V shed 4 bases and J 0 bases; nucleotides not matched to a gene: 4. CDR3 loop: CASSLTGISGNTIYF. The CDR3 DNA is TGCGCCAGCAGCCTGACAGGGATCTCTGGAAACACCATATATTTT.

The genes are TRBV30 and TRBJ1-4; D unresolved. The CDR3 is made up of 15 amino acids. V lost 5 bases and J lost 0, with 13 bases in between. Germline CDR1 GTSNPN, CDR2 SVGIG (reference sequence). The CDR3 spells CAWAPSDATNEKLFF. As DNA, the CDR3 is TGTGCCTGGGCGCCTTCAGATGCAACTAATGAAAAACTGTTTTTT.

CDR3 coding DNA: TGTGCCAGCAGTTTAGGGCTAAGCTCCTACGAGCAGTACTTC. Its translation: CASSLGLSSYEQYF. The chain recombines TRBV27 with TRBJ2-7; D unclear. Germline CDR1 MNHEY, CDR2 SMNVEV (reference sequence). V shed 2 bases and J shed 0 bases, with 8 bases lying between them. The CDR3 runs to 14 residues.

The rearrangement uses TRBV5-1 and TRBJ2-5; the D gene is possibly TRBD1 (6 bases). The CDR3 totals 15 residues. Trimming took 0 bases from V and 5 from J, leaving 14 bases between them. From germline, CDR1 is SGHRS and CDR2 YFSETQ. The CDR3 loop is CASSLVYRADETQYF. The CDR3 DNA reads TGCGCCAGCAGCTTGGTTTACAGGGCGGACGAGACCCAGTACTTC.

This clone was detected a few times. This sequence joins TRBV18 and TRBJ1-1; D gene unclear. CDR3 size: 12 residues. Trimming took off 5 bases at V and 0 bases at J, with 4 bases between the two ends. Germline CDR1 is KGHSH and CDR2 is LQKENI. The CDR3 sequence is CASSALNTEAFF. The CDR3 DNA reads as TGTGCCAGCTCAGCTCTGAACACTGAAGCTTTCTTT.

V usage is TRBV5-4 and J usage is TRBJ2-3; no reliable D call. The V gene lost 0 bases and the J gene lost 2 bases, with 7 bases spanning the gap. The length of the CDR3 is 14 residues. Germline V CDR1 and CDR2: SGHNT, YYREEE (reference sequence). The CDR3 DNA follows: TGTGCCAGCAGCTTGGAGGCTGCCACAGATACGCAGTATTTT. Translation: CASSLEAATDTQYF.

V gene TRBV4-3 combines with J gene TRBJ2-7, with 12 bases lining up with TRBD2. This CDR3 comprises 17 residues. V trimming: 1 base; J trimming: 4 bases; junction bases outside the gene matches: 8. Germline lookup yields CDR1 LGHNA and CDR2 YSLEER. CDR3 protein: CASSQASGGAGSYEQYF. The CDR3 nucleotides read TGCGCCAGCAGCCAAGCTAGCGGGGGGGCCGGTTCTTACGAGCAGTACTTC.

This clone was counted only a few times. This sequence joins TRBV14 and TRBJ1-1; D is ambiguous. The CDR3 totals 12 residues. V was shortened by 0 bases and J by 10 bases, with 9 bases between the two germline ends. The germline gives CDR1 SGHDN, CDR2 FVKESK. CDR3 sequence (DNA): TGTGCCAGCAGCCAAGATTCGAGGGCAGCTTTCTTT. As protein: CASSQDSRAAFF.

The rearrangement links TRBV11-2 to TRBJ1-2; tentatively, D is TRBD1 (6 bases). This CDR3 contains 14 residues. From germline, CDR1 is SGHAT and CDR2 FQNNGV. V was trimmed by 0 bases and J by 6 bases, leaving 11 bases between them. Here the CDR3 DNA reads TGTGCCAGCAGCTTAGATATGGGGGCGAATGGCTACACCTTC. This codes for CASSLDMGANGYTF.

Only one count was recorded for this clone. V gene TRBV5-1 combines with J gene TRBJ2-7, with TRBD1 identical over 7 bases. The ends lost 4 bases at V and 4 bases at J; junction bases unmatched: 11. Germline V gene data show CDR1 as SGHRS and CDR2 as YFSETQ. This CDR3 is 15 amino acids long. The CDR3 loop reads CASSATGTVPYEQYF. As DNA, the CDR3 is TGCGCCAGCAGCGCTACCGGGACAGTCCCATACGAGCAGTACTTC.

This clone occurred a few times. The V and J genes are TRBV30 and TRBJ1-5; D uncertain. This CDR3 has 14 amino acids. Trimming removed 0 bases from V and 1 base from J, with 7 bases in between. Germline V lookup: CDR1 GTSNPN, CDR2 SVGIG (reference sequence). The CDR3 loop is CAWSVLGSNQPQHF. Here the CDR3 DNA reads TGTGCCTGGAGTGTACTTGGGAGCAATCAGCCCCAGCATTTT.

This chain's CDR3 is CSVISRVSYEQYF. CDR3 coding DNA: TGCAGCGTAATAAGCAGGGTCTCCTACGAGCAGTACTTC. V is TRBV29-1 and J is TRBJ2-7; TRBD1 might be the D (5 bases). The CDR3 extends over 13 amino acids. Per germline, CDR1 SQVTM and CDR2 ANQGSEA. V was clipped by 6 bases and J by 0 bases, with 12 bases between them.

This clone occurred a few times. The CDR3 sequence: CASSSTGGMDSPLHF. For the CDR3, the DNA is TGTGCCAGCAGCTCGACAGGGGGCATGGATTCACCCCTCCACTTT. This chain uses TRBV7-9 with TRBJ1-6, with TRBD1 matching over 10 bases. Per the germline V gene, CDR1 is SEHNR and CDR2 is FQNEAQ (reference sequence). The CDR3 is made up of 15 amino acids. V shed 4 bases and J 8 bases; nucleotides not matched to a gene: 5. Full variable domain (outside the CDR3, taken from reference TRBV7-9 and TRBJ1-6): DTGVSQNPRHKITKRGQNVTFRCDPISEHNRLYWYRQTLGQGPEFLTYFQNEAQLEKSRLLSDRFSAERPKGSFSTLEIQRTEQGDSAMYLCASSSTGGMDSPLHFGNGTRLTVT.

This clone has only one observation. The genes are TRBV21-1 and TRBJ2-7; TRBD1, the table's D call, lacks a check against the DNA. TRBV21-1 is a pseudogene locus. The CDR3 has 16 residues. The DNA for the CDR3 is TGTGCCAGCAGCACCATTGCCGGGACAGGTAGGAACGAGCAGTACTTC. Its protein is CASSTIAGTGRNEQYF.

The V call is TRBV5-1, the J call TRBJ1-3; unclear D gene. V lost 0 bases and J 0 bases, leaving 13 bases between the germline ends. The length of the CDR3 is 17 residues. CDR1 is SGHRS, CDR2 YFSETQ, per germline. CDR3 in DNA: TGCGCCAGCAGCTTGGCGGCCAGCCGCTTCTCTGGAAACACCATATATTTT. It is translated as CASSLAASRFSGNTIYF.